The 30 T cell receptor beta chains presented below share a single source sample, sequenced in a study of beta chain features in type 1 diabetes. Since all of the isolated RNA was reverse transcribed, expressed TCRB transcripts were what got sequenced. Using immunoSEQ multiplex PCR, the repertoire was profiled, and TCRdb retains in-frame clones only, with some absent. The sample consists of over 150,000 clones, around 8% of them appearing once. Sequenced sample: central memory CD4+ T cells from blood. These receptors were obtained from a man aged 18 to 29 in good health.

The chain links TRBV6-6 to TRBJ1-5, with a possible D match to TRBD1 (6 bases). Germline loops: CDR1 MNHNY, CDR2 SVGAGI (reference sequence). The CDR3 sequence is 14 residues long. The V end lost 4 bases, the J end lost 5 bases, and 12 bases lay between the germline ends. CDR3 sequence: CASSSQGAHQPQHF. As DNA, the CDR3 is TGTGCCAGCAGTTCACAGGGCGCCCATCAGCCCCAGCATTTT.

The CDR3 DNA is TGTGCCAGCAGCCCAGGGGGCGCTGACAACTATGGCTACACCTTC. Protein: CASSPGGADNYGYTF. This chain uses TRBV11-2 with TRBJ1-2, with TRBD1 matching over 8 bases. The CDR3 contains 15 residues. The germline V gene encodes CDR1 SGHAT and CDR2 FQNNGV. J gave up 2 bases and V 5 bases, and 7 bases lay outside the gene matches.

This clone occurred once. The chain couples TRBV5-1 to TRBJ2-7, with D unclear. In germline, CDR1 is SGHRS, CDR2 YFSETQ. V shed 4 bases and J shed 5 bases, with 13 bases lying between them. This CDR3 is 13 amino acids long. The CDR3 protein is CASSIGGIDEQYF. CDR3 sequence (DNA): TGCGCCAGCAGCATCGGCGGAATAGACGAGCAGTACTTC.

Here the CDR3 DNA reads TGTGCCAGCAGCTCGACGGGGGGGCAAGAGACCCAGTACTTC. Protein: CASSSTGGQETQYF. The genes are TRBV7-3 and TRBJ2-5; 8 bases are shared with TRBD2. Germline CDR1 and CDR2: SGHTA and FQGTGA. Trimming cost V 4 bases and J 2 bases; bases outside gene matches: 3. CDR3 length: 14 amino acids.

There are a few counts of this clone. This rearrangement joins TRBV28 to TRBJ2-7, with TRBD2 matching 8 bases. Losses at the gene ends were 0 bases for V and 6 bases for J; bases not matched to a gene: 13. The germline gives CDR1 MDHEN, CDR2 SYDVKM. The CDR3 has 17 residues. The CDR3 DNA is TGTGCCAGCAGTTTATGGTTTGAGACGGGAGGGTTCGGCGAGCAGTACTTC. Translation: CASSLWFETGGFGEQYF.

This clone showed up many times. This chain links TRBV7-9 with TRBJ2-3; D not resolved. CDR3 length: 14 amino acids. Trimming shortened V by 1 base and J by 0 bases, and 5 bases separated the two germline ends. Germline V gives CDR1 SEHNR, CDR2 FQNEAQ (reference sequence). The CDR3 protein is CASSLVGSTDTQYF. In nucleotides, the CDR3 is TGTGCCAGCAGCTTAGTCGGGAGCACAGATACGCAGTATTTT. Full variable domain (outside the CDR3, taken from reference TRBV7-9 and TRBJ2-3): DTGVSQNPRHKITKRGQNVTFRCDPISEHNRLYWYRQTLGQGPEFLTYFQNEAQLEKSRLLSDRFSAERPKGSFSTLEIQRTEQGDSAMYLCASSLVGSTDTQYFGPGTRLTVL.

This clone has a handful of counts. The chain couples TRBV6-1 to TRBJ2-4; weak D call: TRBD2 (5 bases). CDR1 and CDR2 from the germline V gene are MNHNS and SASEGT. Trimming removed 3 bases from V and 6 bases from J, with 15 bases in between. The CDR3 is made up of 15 amino acids. In DNA form, the CDR3 reads TGTGCCAGCAGTGAGCAGACGAGGGCGGGAAACATTCAGTACTTC. Protein: CASSEQTRAGNIQYF.

V is TRBV7-2 and J is TRBJ1-2; 9 positions agree with TRBD1. This CDR3 contains 12 residues. Germline values: CDR1 SGHTA, CDR2 FQGNSA. V lost 5 bases to trimming and J lost 9 bases; unmatched junction nucleotides: 4. CDR3 sequence reads: CASSLGTGSYTF. CDR3 nucleotide sequence: TGTGCCAGCAGCCTGGGGACAGGGAGCTACACCTTC.

Only a few counts were recorded for this clone. The same CDR3 is also encoded by other DNA sequences in this sample. This chain connects TRBV7-2 to TRBJ2-3, with 10 bases that match TRBD1. Trimming cost V 3 bases and J 4 bases; bases outside gene matches: 1. The germline V gene encodes CDR1 SGHTA and CDR2 FQGNSA. The CDR3 is 14 residues long. The CDR3 is CASSLTGGPDTQYF. CDR3 in DNA: TGTGCCAGCAGCTTGACAGGGGGCCCAGATACGCAGTATTTT.

This clone was picked up many times. This chain connects TRBV19 to TRBJ2-7; TRBD2 agrees at 9 bases. Germline CDR1 and CDR2: LNHDA and SQIVND (reference sequence). This CDR3 comprises 14 residues. V was clipped by 3 bases and J by 6 bases; unmatched bases: 6. The CDR3 is CASSIAGGPTEQYF. As DNA, the CDR3 is TGTGCCAGTAGTATCGCGGGAGGGCCTACCGAGCAGTACTTC.

A few counts support this clone. The chain joins TRBV29-1 to TRBJ2-7, with D perhaps matching TRBD1 (8 bases). The V and J ends lost 4 bases and 2 bases respectively, with 18 bases between them. This CDR3 is 15 amino acids long. The germline V gene encodes CDR1 SQVTM and CDR2 ANQGSEA. The CDR3 DNA is TGCAGCGTTGCCGATGGGAGGGGACAGGCCTACGAGCAGTACTTC. It encodes CSVADGRGQAYEQYF.

The rearrangement links TRBV19 to TRBJ1-1; D is undetermined. From germline, CDR1 is LNHDA and CDR2 SQIVND (reference sequence). Trimming took 10 bases from V and 2 from J, leaving 14 bases between them. This CDR3 is built from 13 residues. The CDR3: CAISRSLNTEAFF. CDR3 nucleotide sequence: TGTGCCATTTCGAGGTCACTTAACACTGAAGCTTTCTTT.

There are a few counts of this clone. V usage is TRBV19 and J usage is TRBJ2-5; 8 nucleotides line up with TRBD1. Germline values: CDR1 LNHDA, CDR2 SQIVND (reference sequence). The CDR3 loop spans 13 amino acids. The junction had 2 bases not matched to a gene; V was cut back by 4 bases and J by 4 bases. CDR3 bases: TGTGCCAGTAGTAATCAGGGGGCAGAGACCCAGTACTTC. Translated, it gives CASSNQGAETQYF.

Many counts were recorded for this clone. This chain links TRBV19 with TRBJ2-7, with 7 positions matching TRBD1. This CDR3 is 14 amino acids long. V lost 3 bases, J lost 3 bases, and 5 bases stayed unmatched. Germline-derived CDR1 and CDR2 are LNHDA and SQIVND (reference sequence). CDR3: CASSIRTGSYEQYF. The CDR3 bases are TGTGCCAGTAGTATTCGGACAGGAAGCTACGAGCAGTACTTC.

This clone was seen only a few times. The V and J genes are TRBV14 and TRBJ2-2; D uncertain. The V and J ends lost 1 base and 9 bases respectively, with 21 bases between them. This CDR3 has 17 residues. Germline CDR1 reads SGHDN; CDR2 reads FVKESK. The CDR3 DNA sequence: TGTGCCAGCAGCCAAGTAGTTCGGGTTGCGATTCATCGGGAGCTGTTTTTT. Its protein product is CASSQVVRVAIHRELFF.

This clone was observed at least ten times. The chain couples TRBV7-9 to TRBJ1-1; a weak D match, TRBD1 (5 bases). The CDR3 runs to 14 residues. Germline CDR1 reads SEHNR; CDR2 reads FQNEAQ (reference sequence). The V end was cut by 5 bases, the J end by 1 base, with 11 bases between. The DNA of the CDR3 is TGTGCCAGCAGCACCCAGGGCGGGAACACTGAAGCTTTCTTT. It translates to CASSTQGGNTEAFF.

In this sample, this clone turned up once. The rearrangement links TRBV27 to TRBJ2-6; TRBD2 is a possible D gene (6 bases). Trimming took off 0 bases at V and 0 bases at J, with 9 bases between the two ends. The CDR3 has 17 residues. From germline, CDR1 is MNHEY and CDR2 SMNVEV (reference sequence). CDR3 sequence: CASSLSLGGSGANVLTF. In DNA form, the CDR3 reads TGTGCCAGCAGTTTATCGTTGGGGGGCTCTGGGGCCAACGTCCTGACTTTC.

A few counts support this clone. V gene TRBV7-6 combines with J gene TRBJ2-7, with 10 nucleotides matching TRBD1. The V gene's germline CDR1 is SGHVS and CDR2 FNYEAQ. The CDR3 spans 14 residues. J lost 5 bases, V lost 4 bases, and 5 bases had no gene match. The CDR3, as DNA: TGTGCCAGCAGCTGGGGACAGGGGAGTGACGAGCAGTACTTC. It translates to CASSWGQGSDEQYF.

This clone was seen a few times. J is TRBJ1-1 and V is TRBV20-1, with a possible D match to TRBD1 (5 bases). CDR1 DFQATT and CDR2 SNEGSKA come from the germline V gene (reference sequence). Trimming left V 8 bases short and J 4 bases short, with 8 bases between. CDR3 length equals 10 residues. This CDR3 is CSPGGTEAFF. As DNA, the CDR3 is TGCAGTCCCGGGGGCACTGAAGCTTTCTTT.

The chain uses TRBV5-4 and TRBJ1-2; TRBD1 might be the D (6 bases). V lost 0 bases, J lost 3 bases, and 6 bases lay in between. This CDR3 comprises 13 residues. Germline V gene sequence: CDR1 SGHNT, CDR2 YYREEE (reference sequence). The CDR3 region has the DNA TGTGCCAGCAGCTTGGGGGGGCACTATGGCTACACCTTC. Amino acid sequence: CASSLGGHYGYTF.

The chain employs TRBV7-9 and TRBJ2-1, with 7 nucleotides matching TRBD1. The CDR3 consists of 17 residues. Germline loops: CDR1 SEHNR, CDR2 FQNEAQ (reference sequence). V shed 0 bases and J 5 bases; nucleotides not matched to a gene: 10. The CDR3 loop is CASSLASTGKGDNEQFF. The CDR3, as DNA: TGTGCCAGCAGCTTAGCCTCGACAGGGAAAGGGGACAATGAGCAGTTCTTC.

This clone was observed many times. The CDR3 DNA is TGTGCCACAAGACAGGGTTCCTACGAGCAGTACTTC. This translates into CATRQGSYEQYF. The V call is TRBV19, the J call TRBJ2-7; 7 positions agree with TRBD1. CDR1 and CDR2 (germline): LNHDA, SQIVND (reference sequence). The CDR3 extends over 12 amino acids. V shed 10 bases, J shed 1 base, and the junction held 4 bases outside the gene matches.

Comment on this clone: Other DNA sequences in this sample translate to the same CDR3. This chain joins TRBV7-9 and TRBJ1-5; TRBD1 matches 10 bases. This CDR3 has 16 amino acids. CDR1 SEHNR and CDR2 FQNEAQ come from the germline V gene (reference sequence). V lost 5 bases and J lost 0; bases outside the gene matches: 4. The CDR3 nucleotides are TGTGCCAGCAGCCCCGGACAGGGGGATAGCAATCAGCCCCAGCATTTT. As protein: CASSPGQGDSNQPQHF.

The chain employs TRBV4-3 and TRBJ1-2; unclear D gene. The germline V gene has CDR1 LGHNA and CDR2 YSLEER. V was cut by 0 bases and J by 8 bases, with 25 bases left in between. The CDR3 is 18 residues long. In nucleotides, the CDR3 is TGCGCCAGCAGCCAAGAAATAATCTTTGAGGGCGCAGCGGGCGGCTACACCTTC. Encoded protein: CASSQEIIFEGAAGGYTF.

In its sample, this clone was seen many times. This chain joins TRBV27 and TRBJ1-2; D might be TRBD1 (5 bases). The length of the CDR3 is 14 residues. In germline, CDR1 is MNHEY, CDR2 SMNVEV (reference sequence). V gave up 2 bases and J gave up 4 bases, with 11 bases separating them. CDR3 bases: TGTGCCAGCAGTTTACAGTCAGGGTCCTATGGCTACACCTTC. The encoded protein is CASSLQSGSYGYTF.

V usage is TRBV19 and J usage is TRBJ1-4, with D maybe TRBD1 (5 bases). Trimming pared 5 bases from V and 4 bases from J, leaving 11 bases between. The germline V gene encodes CDR1 LNHDA and CDR2 SQIVND (reference sequence). The CDR3 is 14 amino acids. As DNA, the CDR3 is TGTGCCAGTAGTGAACAGGCCAATAATGAAAAACTGTTTTTT. It translates to CASSEQANNEKLFF.

This clone was observed a few times. The chain employs TRBV5-1 and TRBJ1-2, with TRBD1 matching over 7 bases. There are 14 residues in the CDR3. V gave up 3 bases and J gave up 8 bases; unmatched junction bases: 10. CDR1 is SGHRS and CDR2 is YFSETQ in the germline V gene. CDR3 residues: CASSYTSGTEGYTF. In DNA form, the CDR3 reads TGCGCCAGCAGCTACACATCCGGGACAGAAGGCTACACCTTC.

The gene calls are TRBV11-2 and TRBJ2-3; D ambiguous. Germline V gene lookup returns CDR1 SGHAT and CDR2 FQNNGV. V gave up 1 base and J gave up 0 bases, with 5 bases separating them. The length of the CDR3 is 14 residues. The CDR3 loop is CASSLALSTDTQYF. CDR3 DNA sequence: TGTGCCAGCAGCTTAGCCCTGAGCACAGATACGCAGTATTTT.

In its sample, this clone was seen many times. This chain links TRBV5-4 with TRBJ2-1; a weak D match, TRBD2 (5 bases). CDR3 length: 14 residues. The germline V gene encodes CDR1 SGHNT and CDR2 YYREEE (reference sequence). V lost 1 base, J lost 6 bases, and 11 bases lay in between. CDR3: CASSLSGLLNEQFF. The CDR3 DNA reads TGTGCCAGCAGCTTGTCTGGACTCCTCAATGAGCAGTTCTTC.

This clone was detected ten times or more. This rearrangement joins TRBV28 to TRBJ2-7, with 7 bases fitting TRBD1. CDR1 MDHEN and CDR2 SYDVKM come from the germline V gene. The length of the CDR3 is 15 residues. The V gene end was trimmed by 4 bases and the J gene end by 5 bases; junction bases not matched to a gene: 11. The CDR3 region is CASSYLRDRSHEQYF. CDR3 in DNA: TGTGCCAGCAGTTACCTCCGGGACAGAAGCCACGAGCAGTACTTC.